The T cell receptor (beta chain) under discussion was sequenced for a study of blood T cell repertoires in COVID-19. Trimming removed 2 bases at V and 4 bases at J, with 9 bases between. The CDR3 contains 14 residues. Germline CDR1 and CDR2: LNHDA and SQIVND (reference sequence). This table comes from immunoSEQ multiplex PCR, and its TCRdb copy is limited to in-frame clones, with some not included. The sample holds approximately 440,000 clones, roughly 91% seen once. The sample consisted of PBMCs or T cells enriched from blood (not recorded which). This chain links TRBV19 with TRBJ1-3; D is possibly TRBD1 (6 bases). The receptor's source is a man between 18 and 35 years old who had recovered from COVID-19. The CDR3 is CASSIRGTGNTIYF. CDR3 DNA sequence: TGTGCCAGTAGTATAAGGGGGACAGGAAACACCATATATTTT.